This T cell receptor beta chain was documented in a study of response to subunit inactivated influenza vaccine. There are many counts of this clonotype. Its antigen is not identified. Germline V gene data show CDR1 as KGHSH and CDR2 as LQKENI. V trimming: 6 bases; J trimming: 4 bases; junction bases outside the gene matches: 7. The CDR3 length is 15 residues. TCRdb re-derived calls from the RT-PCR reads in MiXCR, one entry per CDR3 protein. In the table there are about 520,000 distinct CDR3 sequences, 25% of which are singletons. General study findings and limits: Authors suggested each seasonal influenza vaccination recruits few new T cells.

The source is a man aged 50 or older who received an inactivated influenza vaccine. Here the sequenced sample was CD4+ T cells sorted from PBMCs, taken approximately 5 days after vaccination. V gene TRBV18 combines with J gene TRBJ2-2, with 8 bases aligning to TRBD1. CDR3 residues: CASSTGTGGTGELFF. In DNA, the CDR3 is TGTGCCAGCTCGACCGGAACAGGGGGCACCGGGGAGCTGTTTTTT.